One and the same sample provided the 21 T cell receptor beta chains below, sequenced in a study of blood T cell repertoires in COVID-19. Method: immunoSEQ multiplex PCR; TCRdb's copy keeps in-frame clones and lacks some. The sample gives 200,000 or so clones, around 80% of which show up once; 6.5% to 7% is in the top ten. The sequencing sample was made of peripheral blood. These receptors were obtained from a human donor with acute or convalescent COVID-19. The donor label of this sample is uncertain.

The genes are TRBV4-1 and TRBJ2-7; the match to TRBD2 covers 8 bases. Per germline, CDR1 MGHRA and CDR2 YSYEKL. J gave up 2 bases and V 1 base, and 4 bases lay outside the gene matches. CDR3 length: 15 residues. CDR3 sequence reads: CASSQGLAGPYEQYF. The CDR3 DNA is TGCGCCAGCAGCCAAGGATTAGCGGGACCCTACGAGCAGTACTTC.

The chain has TRBV5-8 and TRBJ1-5; TRBD1 is a possible D gene (6 bases). Trimming stripped 4 bases from V and 6 bases from J, with 14 bases between. Germline CDR1 is SGHTS and CDR2 is YDEGEE. The CDR3 runs 14 residues. CDR3 nucleotide sequence: TGTGCCAGCAGCGGAGTGGGGGCGAGTCAGCCCCAGCATTTT. This translates into CASSGVGASQPQHF.

The gene calls are TRBV28 and TRBJ2-1; 13 positions match TRBD2. Looked up from germline, CDR1 is MDHEN and CDR2 is SYDVKM. V was pared by 5 bases and J by 7 bases, with 11 bases of the junction left unmatched. This CDR3 has 17 residues. This CDR3 reads CASSKNRLAGGGNEQFF. The CDR3 DNA reads TGTGCCAGCAGTAAGAATAGACTAGCGGGAGGAGGGAATGAGCAGTTCTTC.

This chain uses TRBV6-6 with TRBJ2-1, with D possibly TRBD1 on 6 matching bases. CDR3 length: 15 residues. Between the trimmed V and J ends, which lost 5 bases and 2 bases, there was a span of 13 bases. Germline lookup yields CDR1 MNHNY and CDR2 SVGAGI (reference sequence). DNA of the CDR3: TGTGCCAGCAGTCCCGAAGGGACAACCTACAATGAGCAGTTCTTC. Amino acid sequence: CASSPEGTTYNEQFF.

The chain is built from TRBV7-3 and TRBJ2-7, with D maybe TRBD1 (5 bases). Trimming took off 2 bases at V and 2 bases at J, with 10 bases between the two ends. The CDR3 loop spans 14 amino acids. CDR1 is SGHTA, CDR2 FQGTGA, per germline. The CDR3 protein is CASSLGRDTYEQYF. Here the CDR3 DNA reads TGTGCCAGCAGCTTAGGCAGGGATACCTACGAGCAGTACTTC.

This chain uses TRBV6-2 or TRBV6-3 with TRBJ2-2, with TRBD1 matching 9 bases. Germline CDR1 is MNHEY and CDR2 is SVGEGT. With 5 bases clipped from V and 4 bases from J, the junction kept 2 bases outside the gene matches. The CDR3 totals 14 residues. The CDR3 sequence: CASSRTGATGELFF. The DNA of the CDR3 is TGTGCCAGCAGTAGGACAGGGGCCACCGGGGAGCTGTTTTTT.

The rearrangement uses TRBV5-1 and TRBJ1-1; TRBD1 matches 9 bases. Germline values: CDR1 SGHRS, CDR2 YFSETQ. The CDR3 runs to 15 residues. V dropped 4 bases and J dropped 0; count of bases not matched to a gene: 4. CDR3 in amino acids: CASSLGQGLNTEAFF. The CDR3 bases are TGCGCCAGCAGCCTGGGACAGGGCTTGAACACTGAAGCTTTCTTT.

The chain recombines TRBV20-1 with TRBJ2-7; D is undetermined. This CDR3 comprises 14 residues. V lost 3 bases and J 3 bases, leaving 15 bases between the germline ends. Germline V gene data show CDR1 as DFQATT and CDR2 as SNEGSKA (reference sequence). The CDR3 spells CSASGTVDIYEQYF. The DNA for the CDR3 is TGCAGTGCTAGTGGTACAGTGGATATCTACGAGCAGTACTTC.

The V and J genes are TRBV28 and TRBJ1-2; D is possibly TRBD1 (6 bases). This CDR3 contains 15 residues. The germline V and J ends were trimmed by 5 bases and 4 bases, with 17 bases remaining between them. The germline V gene has CDR1 MDHEN and CDR2 SYDVKM. The CDR3 sequence is CASSNSQTGPYGYTF. DNA of the CDR3: TGTGCCAGCAGTAACTCCCAGACAGGACCCTATGGCTACACCTTC.

The V and J genes are TRBV19 and TRBJ2-5; D is ambiguous. The V gene's germline CDR1 is LNHDA and CDR2 SQIVND (reference sequence). The CDR3 runs 13 residues. V was trimmed by 1 base and J by 1 base, leaving 4 bases between them. The CDR3 region is CASSIGLQETQYF. The CDR3, as DNA: TGTGCCAGTAGTATAGGGCTCCAAGAGACCCAGTACTTC.

V usage is TRBV29-1 and J usage is TRBJ2-5, with TRBD2 matching over 10 bases. The CDR3 is made up of 13 amino acids. Germline CDR1 reads SQVTM; CDR2 reads ANQGSEA. The V gene end was trimmed by 7 bases and the J gene end by 4 bases; junction bases not matched to a gene: 6. CDR3 nucleotide sequence: TGCAGCGCCGAGAGGACTAGCGGAGAGACCCAGTACTTC. It specifies CSAERTSGETQYF. The whole variable domain, remainder taken from reference TRBV29-1 and TRBJ2-5, is SAVISQKPSRDICQRGTSLTIQCQVDSQVTMMFWYRQQPGQSLTLIATANQGSEATYESGFVIDKFPISRPNLTFSTLTVSNMSPEDSSIYLCSAERTSGETQYFGPGTRLLVL.

The CDR3: CASSQGDRLAGGPKQFF. In DNA, the CDR3 is TGCGCCAGCAGCCAAGGGGACCGACTAGCGGGAGGGCCGAAGCAGTTCTTC. The rearrangement links TRBV4-1 to TRBJ2-1; 14 bases align to TRBD2. The CDR3 sequence is 17 residues long. Germline V CDR1 and CDR2: MGHRA, YSYEKL. With V trimmed by 1 base and J by 11 bases, 10 bases remained unmatched.

This clone was detected only once. The V call is TRBV28, the J call TRBJ2-7, with a weak D call TRBD1 (6 bases). CDR1 and CDR2 from the germline V gene are MDHEN and SYDVKM. The ends were cut back, 4 bases at V and 5 bases at J, with 15 bases in the middle. The CDR3 runs to 14 residues. CDR3 in amino acids: CASSSPGQSDEQYF. The DNA of the CDR3 is TGTGCCAGCAGTTCTCCCGGACAGTCCGACGAGCAGTACTTC.

The chain joins TRBV24-1 to TRBJ2-1, with TRBD2 matching 11 bases. This CDR3 is 15 amino acids long. V dropped 3 bases and J dropped 5; count of bases not matched to a gene: 2. Germline lookup yields CDR1 KGHDR and CDR2 SFDVKD. CDR3 DNA sequence: TGTGCCACCAGTGATGCGACTAGCGGGGACAATGAGCAGTTCTTC. It codes for CATSDATSGDNEQFF.

This chain links TRBV5-8 with TRBJ1-5; no reliable D call. V was cut by 1 base and J by 2 bases, with 16 bases left in between. The CDR3 sequence is 17 residues long. Germline V gives CDR1 SGHTS, CDR2 YDEGEE. The CDR3 is CASSLSDWGGGNQPQHF. As DNA, the CDR3 is TGTGCCAGCAGCTTGTCGGATTGGGGAGGTGGCAATCAGCCCCAGCATTTT.

The chain uses TRBV12-5 and TRBJ2-1; 9 bases match TRBD1. The CDR3 totals 16 residues. The germline V gene has CDR1 LGHNT and CDR2 FRNRAP. Trimming at V came to 1 base and at J to 4 bases, leaving 5 bases not matched to a gene. The DNA of the CDR3 is TGTGCTAGTGGTTTGGCCCTCGGACAGGGGTACAATGAGCAGTTCTTC. This translates into CASGLALGQGYNEQFF.

This clone was recorded only once. The genes are TRBV29-1 and TRBJ1-3, with a possible D match to TRBD1 (6 bases). V lost 6 bases to trimming and J lost 4 bases, with 13 bases between them. The CDR3 length is 13 residues. Looked up from germline, CDR1 is SQVTM and CDR2 is ANQGSEA. In DNA, the CDR3 is TGCAGCGTCTCCGGGACATTCGGAAACACCATATATTTT. Its translation is CSVSGTFGNTIYF.

V and J are TRBV7-9 and TRBJ2-5; D not resolved. The germline V and J ends were trimmed by 1 base and 5 bases, with 14 bases remaining between them. The CDR3 is 15 residues long. The germline V gene has CDR1 SEHNR and CDR2 FQNEAQ (reference sequence). The CDR3 is CASSLGTLSLETQYF. The CDR3, as DNA: TGTGCCAGCAGCTTAGGTACTCTCTCCCTCGAGACCCAGTACTTC. The complete variable domain, with remaining parts taken from reference TRBV7-9 and TRBJ2-5, reads DTGVSQNPRHKITKRGQNVTFRCDPISEHNRLYWYRQTLGQGPEFLTYFQNEAQLEKSRLLSDRFSAERPKGSFSTLEIQRTEQGDSAMYLCASSLGTLSLETQYFGPGTRLLVL.

V and J are TRBV24-1 and TRBJ2-3; the D gene is possibly TRBD1 (7 bases). This CDR3 is built from 15 residues. CDR1 is KGHDR and CDR2 is SFDVKD in the germline V gene. V gave up 1 base and J gave up 4 bases, with 11 bases separating them. CDR3 sequence reads: CATSDFGRGADTQYF. CDR3 nucleotides: TGTGCCACCAGTGATTTCGGCAGGGGGGCAGATACGCAGTATTTT.

This clone was detected once. CDR3 loop: CASNQLGAKNIQYF. The CDR3 nucleotides read TGTGCCAGCAACCAATTGGGCGCCAAAAACATTCAGTACTTC. The gene calls are TRBV11-2 and TRBJ2-4; D is uncertain. Germline CDR1 is SGHAT and CDR2 is FQNNGV. Trimming removed 7 bases from V and 1 base from J, with 11 bases in between. The CDR3 has 14 residues.

This clone was seen only once. The rearrangement links TRBV29-1 to TRBJ2-2; D might be TRBD1 (6 bases). Germline CDR1 reads SQVTM; CDR2 reads ANQGSEA. The CDR3 covers 16 residues. V was clipped by 1 base and J by 0 bases, with 12 bases between them. CDR3 DNA: TGCAGCGTTGAAGTAAGGGACACACCGAACACCGGGGAGCTGTTTTTT. Translating gives CSVEVRDTPNTGELFF.